This T cell receptor (beta chain) appears in the sequencing data of a study of shared clonotypes between healthy human individuals. CD45RO-negative cells were positively selected for CCR7, leaving out terminally differentiated effector memory CD45RA+ cells. Assay used: immunoSEQ multiplex PCR; TCRdb lists only in-frame clones, some missing. This table has millions of clones, under 95% appearing once. The CDR3 runs 14 residues. Germline assignment: CDR1 GTSNPN and CDR2 SVGIG (reference sequence). The ends were cut back, 2 bases at V and 6 bases at J, with 16 bases in the middle. The sequence was obtained from a man younger than 35 in good health. Some clones in this sample may be carry-over from other donors' samples. Sample: naive CD8+ T cells from PBMCs. The chain recombines TRBV30 with TRBJ1-2, with D unclear. The CDR3 here is CAWSTGIGVNGYTF. CDR3 nucleotide sequence: TGTGCCTGGAGTACGGGGATTGGGGTGAATGGCTACACCTTC.